Listed below are T cell receptor beta chains from one sample, sequenced in a study of blood T cell repertoires in COVID-19. Sequencing used immunoSEQ multiplex PCR; TCRdb keeps in-frame clones, though not all of them. The data show 350,000 to 400,000 clones, with nearly 90% seen just once and 6% to 7.5% held by the top ten. The sequenced material came from peripheral blood. These receptors all come from a man younger than 35 with active or convalescent COVID-19. Both conserved end residues are part of each CDR3. Each record gives: clone size, V gene, J gene, D gene, CDR3 protein, CDR3 DNA. The D gene is left open where the match is weak. Clone size is stated in some rows and not others, as once, few, many or a class when expanded.

>-|TRBV4-1|TRBJ2-7|TRBD2
CASSSLAVSYEQYF
TGCGCCAGCAGCTCTCTAGCGGTTTCCTACGAGCAGTACTTC
>-|TRBV7-9|TRBJ1-6|-
CASSRPGQYNSPLHF
TGTGCCAGCAGCAGACCGGGACAATATAATTCACCCCTCCACTTT
>once|TRBV7-9|TRBJ2-7|TRBD1
CASSPDRVPYEQYF
TGTGCCAGCAGCCCAGACAGGGTCCCCTACGAGCAGTACTTC
>-|TRBV12-5|TRBJ2-7|-
CASGAIPGKSYEQYF
TGTGCTAGTGGGGCCATCCCCGGGAAGTCCTACGAGCAGTACTTC
>-|TRBV9|TRBJ1-4|-
CASSEFGGREKLFF
TGTGCCAGCAGCGAGTTTGGAGGTCGTGAAAAACTGTTTTTT
>-|TRBV5-1|TRBJ2-3|TRBD2
CASSLAGGDTQYF
TGCGCCAGCAGCTTGGCCGGGGGGGATACGCAGTATTTT
>-|TRBV27|TRBJ2-7|-
CASSLDGGYEQYF
TGTGCCAGCAGTCTGGACGGAGGTTACGAGCAGTACTTC
>-|TRBV15|TRBJ2-1|TRBD1
CATSNKTGGNEQFF
TGTGCCACCAGCAACAAGACAGGGGGAAATGAGCAGTTCTTC
>-|TRBV21-1|TRBJ2-5|-
CASSKARGRDQETQYF
TGTGCCAGCAGCAAAGCGCGGGGCAGGGACCAAGAGACCCAGTACTTC
>-|TRBV5-5|TRBJ2-3|-
CASSLSRGSTDTQYF
TGTGCCAGCAGCTTGAGCAGGGGAAGCACAGATACGCAGTATTTT